This T cell receptor (beta chain) stems from a study of siplizumab effects on memory and regulatory T cells. Study observations and caveats: Siplizumab conditions gave an average of almost 70% Treg-derived mappable alloreactive CD4+ clones, versus about 30% for controls.

The V gene's germline CDR1 is GTSNPN and CDR2 SVGIG (reference sequence). This CDR3 is built from 14 residues. V lost 4 bases, J lost 3 bases, and 10 bases lay in between. The repertoire was sequenced with immunoSEQ multiplex PCR; TCRdb's copy has only in-frame clones and lacks some. The sample has 57,000 or so clones, 93% seen once. On this clone itself: Antigen unknown.

This chain joins TRBV30 and TRBJ1-6, with a possible D match to TRBD1 (5 bases). What was sequenced was CD8+ T cells sorted from blood. The source of this sequence is a human donor in good health. The CDR3 spells CAWTAGDYNSPLHF. In DNA form, the CDR3 reads TGTGCCTGGACGGCGGGGGACTATAATTCACCCCTCCACTTT. Variable domain in full (rest from reference TRBV30 and TRBJ1-6): SQTIHQWPATLVQPVGSPLSLECTVEGTSNPNLYWYRQAAGRGLQLLFYSVGIGQISSEVPQNLSASRPQDRQFILSSKKLLLSDSGFYLCAWTAGDYNSPLHFGNGTRLTVT.